Listed below are T cell receptor beta chains from one sample, sequenced in a study of blood T cell repertoires in COVID-19. The data were produced by immunoSEQ multiplex PCR, yet TCRdb's version contains in-frame clones alone and is incomplete. The top ten clones hold 7.2% of a sample with under 300,000 clones, 87% of them seen once. The sequenced sample was peripheral blood. These receptors came from a man in his sixties who had recovered from COVID-19. The CDR3 runs from the conserved cysteine through the conserved F or W. A D gene is named only where the DNA matches it firmly. A row's size may be missing; if present it is once, few, many or a size class.

V gene: TRBV18; J gene: TRBJ2-1; D gene: -; clone size: -; CDR3 DNA: TGTGCCAGCTCACCACCGGCCGGACTATCCTACAATGAGCAGTTCTTC; CDR3 protein: CASSPPAGLSYNEQFF
V gene: TRBV2; J gene: TRBJ2-5; D gene: TRBD2; clone size: once; CDR3 DNA: TGTGCCAGCAGTCGGCGGGGGGAAGAGACCCAGTACTTC; CDR3 protein: CASSRRGEETQYF
V gene: TRBV6-4; J gene: TRBJ2-3; D gene: TRBD2; clone size: -; CDR3 DNA: TGTGCCAGCAGTGACTCGAATAGCGGGGCAGATACGCAGTATTTT; CDR3 protein: CASSDSNSGADTQYF
V gene: TRBV3-1/TRBV3-2; J gene: TRBJ2-3; D gene: TRBD2; clone size: -; CDR3 DNA: TGTGCCAGCAGCCAAGTAGCGGGGGGCCACACCAGCACAGATACGCAGTATTTT; CDR3 protein: CASSQVAGGHTSTDTQYF
V gene: TRBV19; J gene: TRBJ1-1; D gene: TRBD1; clone size: -; CDR3 DNA: TGTGCCAGTACCCAGGGGGAGGAGACTGAAGCTTTCTTT; CDR3 protein: CASTQGEETEAFF
V gene: TRBV10-1; J gene: TRBJ2-2; D gene: TRBD2; clone size: -; CDR3 DNA: TGCGCCAGCAGGGACGCGGGGGAGACCGGGGAGCTGTTTTTT; CDR3 protein: CASRDAGETGELFF
V gene: TRBV2; J gene: TRBJ1-3; D gene: TRBD1; clone size: -; CDR3 DNA: TGTGCCAGCAGTGAAGGTCGAGGACAGGGGGGAAACACCATATATTTT; CDR3 protein: CASSEGRGQGGNTIYF
V gene: TRBV2; J gene: TRBJ2-3; D gene: TRBD1; clone size: -; CDR3 DNA: TGTGCCAGCAGTACTGGACAGGGGTACACAGATACGCAGTATTTT; CDR3 protein: CASSTGQGYTDTQYF
V gene: TRBV27; J gene: TRBJ1-2; D gene: -; clone size: -; CDR3 DNA: TGTGCCAGCAGTTTTCAGGGATTTAACTATGGCTACACCTTC; CDR3 protein: CASSFQGFNYGYTF
V gene: TRBV6-6; J gene: TRBJ1-6; D gene: -; clone size: -; CDR3 DNA: TGTGCCAGCAGTTACACCCGGAATTCACCCCTCCACTTT; CDR3 protein: CASSYTRNSPLHF
V gene: TRBV5-1; J gene: TRBJ1-6; D gene: -; clone size: -; CDR3 DNA: TGCGCCAGCAGCAGGGACATTAATTCACCCCTCCACTTT; CDR3 protein: CASSRDINSPLHF
V gene: TRBV4-2; J gene: TRBJ1-4; D gene: TRBD1; clone size: -; CDR3 DNA: TGTGCCAGCAGCCAAGGGACAGGGGACGAAAAACTGTTTTTT; CDR3 protein: CASSQGTGDEKLFF
V gene: TRBV6-5; J gene: TRBJ2-1; D gene: TRBD2; clone size: -; CDR3 DNA: TGTGCCAGCAGTAGACTAGCGGGGAATAACAATGAGCAGTTCTTC; CDR3 protein: CASSRLAGNNNEQFF
V gene: TRBV30; J gene: TRBJ2-7; D gene: -; clone size: -; CDR3 DNA: TGTGCCTGGAGTGTAATCTCCAGGGGTAAGGGGGAGCAGTACTTC; CDR3 protein: CAWSVISRGKGEQYF
V gene: TRBV19; J gene: TRBJ2-7; D gene: TRBD1; clone size: -; CDR3 DNA: TGTGCCAGTAGTTCACGCCCGGGACAGGGAAGGTACGAGCAGTACTTC; CDR3 protein: CASSSRPGQGRYEQYF
V gene: TRBV18; J gene: TRBJ1-5; D gene: TRBD1; clone size: -; CDR3 DNA: TGTGCCAGCTCAAGCGGGACAGGGTATAATCAGCCCCAGCATTTT; CDR3 protein: CASSSGTGYNQPQHF
V gene: TRBV5-1; J gene: TRBJ2-6; D gene: TRBD1; clone size: -; CDR3 DNA: TGCGCCAGCAGCTTGGGACAGGGACCCCTTGGCTCTGGGGCCAACGTCCTGACTTTC; CDR3 protein: CASSLGQGPLGSGANVLTF
V gene: TRBV29-1; J gene: TRBJ2-7; D gene: TRBD1; clone size: -; CDR3 DNA: TGCAGCGTCGAGGGGGACAGGGTCAACGAGCAGTACTTC; CDR3 protein: CSVEGDRVNEQYF
V gene: TRBV7-2; J gene: TRBJ2-5; D gene: TRBD2; clone size: -; CDR3 DNA: TGTGCCAGCAGCCGGGGGGGGCTTAAGGAGACCCAGTACTTC; CDR3 protein: CASSRGGLKETQYF
V gene: TRBV6-1; J gene: TRBJ2-3; D gene: TRBD2; clone size: -; CDR3 DNA: TGTGCCAGCAGTGCCGAGGGACTAGCGGGGGGTCTCCTCACAGATACGCAGTATTTT; CDR3 protein: CASSAEGLAGGLLTDTQYF
V gene: TRBV6-2/TRBV6-3; J gene: TRBJ2-4; D gene: -; clone size: -; CDR3 DNA: TGTGCCAGCAGCCTCCGACGGGAGCAGGGATTAGCCAAAAACATTCAGTACTTC; CDR3 protein: CASSLRREQGLAKNIQYF
V gene: TRBV6-5; J gene: TRBJ2-6; D gene: -; clone size: few; CDR3 DNA: TGTGCCAGCAGCCGCGACAGCTCTGGGGCCAACGTCCTGACTTTC; CDR3 protein: CASSRDSSGANVLTF
V gene: TRBV6-5; J gene: TRBJ2-5; D gene: TRBD2; clone size: once; CDR3 DNA: TGTGCCAGCAGTCCGGGGAGGGTTTCCAAAGAGACCCAGTACTTC; CDR3 protein: CASSPGRVSKETQYF
V gene: TRBV7-2; J gene: TRBJ2-6; D gene: -; clone size: -; CDR3 DNA: TGTGCCAGCAGCTTAGTATACTCTGGGGCCAACGTCCTGACTTTC; CDR3 protein: CASSLVYSGANVLTF
V gene: TRBV6-1; J gene: TRBJ1-4; D gene: -; clone size: few; CDR3 DNA: TGTGCCAGCAGAGCTAGTGAAAAACTGTTTTTT; CDR3 protein: CASRASEKLFF
V gene: TRBV6-5; J gene: TRBJ1-1; D gene: -; clone size: -; CDR3 DNA: TGTGCCAGCAGTTACTCGGCGCCGAAGCGTGAAGCTTTCTTT; CDR3 protein: CASSYSAPKREAFF
V gene: TRBV27; J gene: TRBJ2-2; D gene: TRBD1; clone size: -; CDR3 DNA: TGTGCCAGCAGTTTATGGGGACAGGGGAACACCGGGGAGCTGTTTTTT; CDR3 protein: CASSLWGQGNTGELFF
V gene: TRBV6-1; J gene: TRBJ1-5; D gene: TRBD1; clone size: -; CDR3 DNA: TGTGCCAGCAGTGAATTCCGGGGACAGGGGGCAAGGGGACAGCCCCAGCATTTT; CDR3 protein: CASSEFRGQGARGQPQHF
V gene: TRBV18; J gene: TRBJ1-1; D gene: TRBD1; clone size: -; CDR3 DNA: TGTGCCAGCTCACGGGAAAGGACAGGGAGAGGCACTGAAGCTTTCTTT; CDR3 protein: CASSRERTGRGTEAFF